This entry describes one T cell receptor beta chain. Its antigen is still unknown. Trimming removed 3 bases from V and 5 bases from J, with 13 bases in between. From germline, CDR1 is SGHAT and CDR2 FQDESV (reference sequence). The CDR3 runs 14 residues. TCRdb's table, derived via immunoSEQ multiplex PCR, lists solely in-frame clones and lacks some. The sample records 70,000 to 95,000 clones, 75% to 90% being singletons. This record belongs to a study of T cell responses to AZD1222 COVID-19 vaccine. Whole-study results and caveats: Recipients of two AZD1222 doses showed rising Spike-specific TCR breadth and depth. Among vaccine-associated CD4 TCRs, coverage spanned spike, with dominance at 160-218 and 743-854. Of spike-specific TCRs, nearly half reportedly target regions left unmutated in variants.

V and J are TRBV11-1 and TRBJ2-5; the D gene is possibly TRBD1 (5 bases). The specimen was peripheral blood, collected 28 days after the second AZD1222 dose. This receptor was taken from an adult who received the AZD1222 COVID-19 vaccine. As DNA, the CDR3 is TGTGCCAGCAGCTTCAGGGCGTCGAAGGAGACCCAGTACTTC. It is translated as CASSFRASKETQYF.